Each of the 6 T cell receptor beta chains below was sequenced from the same sample in a study of T cells after posttransplantation cyclophosphamide listed by TCRdb under 2016. Viable CD3+CD4+ or CD3+CD8+ cells that were CCR7+CD45RA+CD45RO-CD95-CD27+CD28+ were classified as naive T cells. To prepare the library, the immunoSEQ multiplex PCR assay was applied. Here the immuneACCESS table is served through TCRdb, limited to in-frame sequences with V and J called. Missing clones are a known gap in these copies; in checked studies unresolved V genes cover under half, and the rest lacks a known reason. The sample has fewer than 25,000 clones on record, 97% of them singletons. The ten largest clones capture around 0.13% of the sample. The sequencing sample was made of naive CD4+ T cells sorted from PBMCs. The receptor source for this set is a man aged 45-65 years in good health, CMV-negative, and a related stem cell transplant donor.

The rearrangement uses TRBV7-9 and TRBJ1-5; 7 nucleotides align to TRBD1. V lost 4 bases and J lost 7; bases outside the gene matches: 4. The CDR3 contains 13 residues. Germline V gene sequence: CDR1 SEHNR, CDR2 FQNEAQ (reference sequence). CDR3 loop: CASSSGGEQPQHF. The CDR3 DNA sequence: TGTGCCAGCAGCTCAGGGGGAGAGCAGCCCCAGCATTTT.

This rearrangement joins TRBV5-1 to TRBJ2-2, with 7 bases that match TRBD1. This CDR3 contains 14 residues. CDR1 and CDR2 from the germline V gene are SGHRS and YFSETQ. The trim removed 6 bases at V and 6 bases at J, leaving 8 bases unmatched. The CDR3 region is CASTDRVWAGELFF. For the CDR3, the DNA is TGCGCCAGCACCGACAGGGTGTGGGCCGGGGAGCTGTTTTTT.

The chain recombines TRBV6-6 with TRBJ2-5, with TRBD1 as a possible D gene (5 bases). The germline V and J ends were trimmed by 7 bases and 1 base, with 10 bases remaining between them. The CDR3 covers 13 residues. The germline gives CDR1 MNHNY, CDR2 SVGAGI (reference sequence). As DNA, the CDR3 is TGTGCCAGCATTGACAGAATCCAAGAGACCCAGTACTTC. Encoded protein: CASIDRIQETQYF.

The chain carries TRBV25-1 and TRBJ1-5; TRBD1 is a possible D gene (6 bases). Germline lookup yields CDR1 MGHDK and CDR2 SYGVNS. V was shortened by 3 bases and J by 0 bases, with 15 bases between the two germline ends. This CDR3 is built from 17 residues. CDR3 bases: TGTGCCAGCAGTGAGAACCCGGGACACCTTAGCAATCAGCCCCAGCATTTT. Translation gives CASSENPGHLSNQPQHF. Full variable domain (remainder filled in from reference TRBV25-1 and TRBJ1-5): EADIYQTPRYLVIGTGKKITLECSQTMGHDKMYWYQQDPGMELHLIHYSYGVNSTEKGDLSSESTVSRIRTEHFPLTLESARPSHTSQYLCASSENPGHLSNQPQHFGDGTRLSIL.

The J gene is TRBJ1-1, the V gene TRBV4-1; tentatively, D is TRBD1 (6 bases). CDR3 length: 14 residues. CDR1 is MGHRA and CDR2 is YSYEKL in the germline V gene. Trimming pared 1 base from V and 6 bases from J, leaving 12 bases between. The CDR3 DNA reads TGCGCCAGCAGCCAAGGGGGGGGCAGGGCTGAAGCTTTCTTT. Its protein product is CASSQGGGRAEAFF.

This chain uses TRBV7-3 with TRBJ2-1; D is unresolved. The CDR3 runs 13 residues. Between the trimmed V and J ends, which lost 0 bases and 5 bases, there was a span of 5 bases. Germline CDR1 and CDR2: SGHTA and FQGTGA. The CDR3 spells CASSLTADNEQFF. CDR3 sequence (DNA): TGTGCCAGCAGCTTAACCGCGGACAATGAGCAGTTCTTC.